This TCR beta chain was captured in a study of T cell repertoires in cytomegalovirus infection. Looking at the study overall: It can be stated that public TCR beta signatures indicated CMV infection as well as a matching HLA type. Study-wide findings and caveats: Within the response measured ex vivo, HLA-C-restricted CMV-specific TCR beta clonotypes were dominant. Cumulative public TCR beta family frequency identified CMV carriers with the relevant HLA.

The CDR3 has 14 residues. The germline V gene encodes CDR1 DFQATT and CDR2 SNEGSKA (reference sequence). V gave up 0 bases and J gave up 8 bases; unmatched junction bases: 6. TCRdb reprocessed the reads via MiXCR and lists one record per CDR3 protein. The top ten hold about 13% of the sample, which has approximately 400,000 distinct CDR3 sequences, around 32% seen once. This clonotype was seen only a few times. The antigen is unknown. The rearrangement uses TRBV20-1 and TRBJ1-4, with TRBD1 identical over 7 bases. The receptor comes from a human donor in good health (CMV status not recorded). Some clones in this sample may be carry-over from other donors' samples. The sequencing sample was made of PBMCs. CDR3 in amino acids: CSARDLTGKEKLFF. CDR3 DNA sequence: TGCAGTGCTAGAGACTTGACAGGGAAAGAAAAACTGTTTTTT.